This TCR beta chain came from a study of blood T cell repertoires in COVID-19. Study at large: There were acute and convalescent COVID-19 samples, and they came from the United States, Italy and Spain. The analysed material was cDNA or gDNA that came from T cells, B-cell-depleted T cells, or PBMCs.

The cohort comprised adults aged 18 to 89 years residing in approximately 25 US areas. Recovered Cohort 3 donors showed two negative PCRs, clearance, or symptom resolution. Sequencing was performed with immunoSEQ multiplex PCR; in TCRdb, only in-frame clones are kept and a portion is missing. The sample comprises about 320,000 clones, 90% of which are singletons, and around 2.5% rests with the top ten. Germline lookup yields CDR1 SGHVS and CDR2 FQNEAQ. This CDR3 has 15 residues. The J segment lost 6 bases and the V segment lost 5 bases, leaving 9 bases of the junction unmatched. The chain couples TRBV7-8 to TRBJ1-2; TRBD1 matches at 10 bases. Specimen: PBMCs or T cells enriched from blood (not recorded which). The TCR originated in a man aged 55 to 69 who had recovered from COVID-19. The CDR3 region is CASSITPGTGDGYTF. The CDR3 DNA reads as TGTGCCAGCAGCATCACACCCGGGACAGGGGATGGCTACACCTTC.